Listed below are T cell receptor beta chains from one sample, sequenced in a study of blood T cell repertoires in COVID-19. Using immunoSEQ multiplex PCR, the repertoire was profiled, and TCRdb retains in-frame clones only, with some absent. The sample shows 190,000 or so clones, 80% to 85% of them seen only once. The sequenced sample was peripheral blood. The origin of the receptors is a woman older than 75 with COVID-19, enrolled during active disease. Both conserved end residues are trimmed from each CDR3.

J gene: TRBJ1-3; V gene: TRBV5-1; CDR3 protein: ASSFGTATGNTIY
J gene: TRBJ2-2; V gene: TRBV27; CDR3 protein: ASSWETGKDTGELF
J gene: TRBJ1-2; V gene: TRBV9; CDR3 protein: ASSAGQDAYGYT
J gene: TRBJ2-1; V gene: TRBV10-3; CDR3 protein: AISEPGEQF
J gene: TRBJ1-1; V gene: TRBV18; CDR3 protein: ASSLGHPNTEAF
J gene: TRBJ2-3; V gene: TRBV11-2; CDR3 protein: ASSLELADTQY
J gene: TRBJ1-2; V gene: TRBV7-2; CDR3 protein: ASSLRTEPYGYT
J gene: TRBJ2-1; V gene: TRBV24-1; CDR3 protein: ATSSVSYNEQF
J gene: TRBJ2-6; V gene: TRBV10-3; CDR3 protein: AISLGGYSGANVLT
J gene: TRBJ2-1; V gene: TRBV5-6; CDR3 protein: ASSLLSGLADLYNEQF
J gene: TRBJ2-3; V gene: TRBV9; CDR3 protein: ASSVVGGRTDTQY
J gene: TRBJ2-7; V gene: TRBV6-5; CDR3 protein: ATTKDTSYEQY
J gene: TRBJ2-2; V gene: TRBV11-2; CDR3 protein: ASSLGGPTGELF
J gene: TRBJ2-4; V gene: TRBV29-1; CDR3 protein: SGATKNIQY
J gene: TRBJ2-1; V gene: TRBV2; CDR3 protein: ASSELPGLAGAWGTNEQF
J gene: TRBJ2-5; V gene: TRBV6-5; CDR3 protein: ASRGGQETQY
J gene: TRBJ1-1; V gene: TRBV6-2/TRBV6-3; CDR3 protein: ASSRDRVVNTEAF
J gene: TRBJ1-1; V gene: TRBV15; CDR3 protein: ATSRDLTGANTEAF
J gene: TRBJ2-7; V gene: TRBV16; CDR3 protein: ASSPLGERVSSYEQY
J gene: TRBJ1-1; V gene: TRBV30; CDR3 protein: AWTGWNTEAF
J gene: TRBJ1-2; V gene: TRBV3-1/TRBV3-2; CDR3 protein: ASSQGRGWNYGYT
J gene: TRBJ2-7; V gene: TRBV7-9; CDR3 protein: ASSPFLVGVYEQY
J gene: TRBJ2-3; V gene: TRBV18; CDR3 protein: ASSPAASDTQY
J gene: TRBJ1-2; V gene: TRBV24-1; CDR3 protein: ATSDLADYGYT
J gene: TRBJ1-5; V gene: TRBV6-6; CDR3 protein: ASSRDRGSNQPQH
J gene: TRBJ2-1; V gene: TRBV30; CDR3 protein: AWSDSFYNEQF
J gene: TRBJ1-1; V gene: TRBV4-3; CDR3 protein: ASSERYRGVNTEAF
J gene: TRBJ1-5; V gene: TRBV19; CDR3 protein: ASSRSSVKPQH
J gene: TRBJ2-2; V gene: TRBV18; CDR3 protein: ASSPGTSRNTGELF
J gene: TRBJ2-1; V gene: TRBV2; CDR3 protein: ASSLASGRSYNEQF
J gene: TRBJ2-2; V gene: TRBV19; CDR3 protein: ASSIAGPAGTGELF
J gene: TRBJ2-5; V gene: TRBV27; CDR3 protein: ASSFSLGGGTQY
J gene: TRBJ2-7; V gene: TRBV9; CDR3 protein: ASSVGGRSEQY
J gene: TRBJ1-5; V gene: TRBV2; CDR3 protein: ASSEGLSVRPQH